Listed below are T cell receptor beta chains from one sample, sequenced in a study of beta chain features in type 1 diabetes. The protocol was immunoSEQ multiplex PCR, while the TCRdb copy is restricted to in-frame clones and leaves out a portion. The sample consists of about 620,000 clones, about a sixth of them appearing once. The sample taken for sequencing was naive CD4+ T cells from blood. Receptors were obtained from a man aged 18 to 30 in good health. Both conserved end residues are part of each CDR3. D genes are given only for firm matches. Size tells how often a clone was seen (once, few, many) or the class of an expanded clone, and some rows leave it out.

d_call,j_call,clone_size,v_call,cdr3_nt,cdr3_aa
-,TRBJ2-2,-,TRBV7-2,TGTGCCAGCAGCCCAGCCTTCACCGGGGAGCTGTTTTTT,CASSPAFTGELFF
-,TRBJ2-1,few,TRBV6-5,TGTGCCAGCACCTGGGACGGTGAGCAGTTCTTC,CASTWDGEQFF
-,TRBJ1-1,-,TRBV7-9,TGTGCCAGCAGCTTAGGGGCGGGCAGGGCCCTTAAAGAAGCTTTCTTT,CASSLGAGRALKEAFF
-,TRBJ2-6,-,TRBV18,TGTGCCAGCTCACCCTCCAACTCTGGGGCCAACGTCCTGACTTTC,CASSPSNSGANVLTF
TRBD1,TRBJ1-6,-,TRBV14,TGTGCCAGCAGCCAAGATAAGGACAGGGTTAATTCACCCCTCCACTTT,CASSQDKDRVNSPLHF
-,TRBJ2-7,-,TRBV5-4,TGTGCCAGCAGCTCTCGACAGGCGGCCTCTCTCTACGAGCAGTACTTC,CASSSRQAASLYEQYF
-,TRBJ2-7,-,TRBV7-9,TGTGCCAGCAGCTTAGATGGCAGGGGCAGGGCCTACGAGCAGTACTTC,CASSLDGRGRAYEQYF
-,TRBJ2-3,-,TRBV19,TGTGCCAGTAGTACATACATAACAGATACGCAGTATTTT,CASSTYITDTQYF
-,TRBJ2-7,once,TRBV5-4,TGTGCCAGCAGCTTGGGCACGATGAGCAGGGTGCCCTACGAGCAGTACTTC,CASSLGTMSRVPYEQYF
TRBD1,TRBJ1-5,-,TRBV19,TGTGCCAGTCGACGTACAGGGGACGGTCAGCCCCAGCATTTT,CASRRTGDGQPQHF
-,TRBJ1-2,-,TRBV4-1,TGCGCCAGCAGCCAAAGTTCAGCGTCAAAGTTCGGGTTTTATGGCTACACCTTC,CASSQSSASKFGFYGYTF
-,TRBJ2-2,-,TRBV4-2,TGTGCCAGCAGCCAGGACACCGGGACGGCGAACACCGGGGAGCTGTTTTTT,CASSQDTGTANTGELFF
-,TRBJ2-2,few,TRBV2,TGTGCCAGCAGCCCCCAGGGGGAGCTGTTTTTT,CASSPQGELFF
-,TRBJ2-7,-,TRBV7-9,TGTGCCAGCAACGCTTTGGCACGAGGGGGTACCTACGAGCAGTACTTC,CASNALARGGTYEQYF
TRBD1,TRBJ1-1,-,TRBV7-2,TGTGCCAGCAGCCCGCGGACAGGGGGCGCCTGGACTGAAGCTTTCTTT,CASSPRTGGAWTEAFF
-,TRBJ1-5,-,TRBV1,TGCACCAGCAGCCAAGACAATTCGGGGACAGGGGGCGGACAGCCCCAGCATTTT,CTSSQDNSGTGGGQPQHF
-,TRBJ1-1,few,TRBV5-4,TGTGCCAGCAGCTTGGAGGCAGACACTGAAGCTTTCTTT,CASSLEADTEAFF
-,TRBJ1-4,few,TRBV9,TGTGCCAGCAGCGTAGGGGCAGCGAAAAATGAAAAACTGTTTTTT,CASSVGAAKNEKLFF
-,TRBJ2-7,few,TRBV2,TGTGCCAGCACTTATTGGGGCGGCGAGCAGTACTTC,CASTYWGGEQYF
-,TRBJ1-5,few,TRBV28,TGTGCCAGTAGAGCAGGGGAACCGCCCCAGCATTTT,CASRAGEPPQHF
-,TRBJ1-6,-,TRBV2,TGTGCCAGCAGTGCTCACTCGGGCCTCTCGGGGAATTCACCCCTCCACTTT,CASSAHSGLSGNSPLHF
TRBD1,TRBJ1-2,-,TRBV18,TGTGCCAGCTCACCATTTCAGGGGGCCAACTATGGCTACACCTTC,CASSPFQGANYGYTF
TRBD2,TRBJ2-7,-,TRBV7-2,TGTGCCAGCAGCACTAGCGGATACATCTCCTACGAGCAGTACTTC,CASSTSGYISYEQYF
-,TRBJ1-1,-,TRBV4-1,TGCGCCAGCAGCCAAGGCACAAGGGGCCTCACTGAAGCTTTCTTT,CASSQGTRGLTEAFF
TRBD1,TRBJ2-3,-,TRBV9,TGTGCCAGCAGCGTAGGGGACAGTGCCGCAGATACGCAGTATTTT,CASSVGDSAADTQYF
TRBD1,TRBJ2-3,-,TRBV11-3,TGTGCCAGCAGCTTAGCGGGGACAGGGGGAACAGATACGCAGTATTTT,CASSLAGTGGTDTQYF